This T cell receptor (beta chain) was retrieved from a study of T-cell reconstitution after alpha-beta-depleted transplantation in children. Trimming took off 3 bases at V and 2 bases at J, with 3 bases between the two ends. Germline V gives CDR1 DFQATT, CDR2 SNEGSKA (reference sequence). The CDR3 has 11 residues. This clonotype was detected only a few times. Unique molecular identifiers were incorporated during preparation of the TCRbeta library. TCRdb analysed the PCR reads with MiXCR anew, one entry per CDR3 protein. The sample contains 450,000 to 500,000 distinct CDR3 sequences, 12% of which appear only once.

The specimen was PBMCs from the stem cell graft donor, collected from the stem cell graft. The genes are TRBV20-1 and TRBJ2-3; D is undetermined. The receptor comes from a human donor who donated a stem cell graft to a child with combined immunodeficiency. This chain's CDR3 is CSASYTDTQYF. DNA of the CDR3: TGCAGTGCTAGCTACACAGATACGCAGTATTTT.